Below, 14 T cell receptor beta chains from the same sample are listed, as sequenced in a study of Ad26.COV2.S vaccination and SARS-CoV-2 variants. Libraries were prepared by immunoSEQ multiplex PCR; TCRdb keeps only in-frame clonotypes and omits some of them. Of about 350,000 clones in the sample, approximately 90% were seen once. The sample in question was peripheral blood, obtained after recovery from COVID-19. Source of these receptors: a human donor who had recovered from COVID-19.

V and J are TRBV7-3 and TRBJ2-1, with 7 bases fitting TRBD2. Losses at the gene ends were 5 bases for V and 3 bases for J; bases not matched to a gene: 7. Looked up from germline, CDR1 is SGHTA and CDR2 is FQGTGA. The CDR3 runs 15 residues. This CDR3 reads CASSPSGAVYNEQFF. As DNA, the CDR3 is TGTGCCAGCAGCCCGAGCGGGGCAGTCTACAATGAGCAGTTCTTC.

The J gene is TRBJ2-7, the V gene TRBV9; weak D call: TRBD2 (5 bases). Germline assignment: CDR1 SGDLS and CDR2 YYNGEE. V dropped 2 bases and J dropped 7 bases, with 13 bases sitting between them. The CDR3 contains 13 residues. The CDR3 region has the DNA TGTGCCAGCAGCGTTGGAGGTTCTGGAGAGCAGTACTTC. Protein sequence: CASSVGGSGEQYF.

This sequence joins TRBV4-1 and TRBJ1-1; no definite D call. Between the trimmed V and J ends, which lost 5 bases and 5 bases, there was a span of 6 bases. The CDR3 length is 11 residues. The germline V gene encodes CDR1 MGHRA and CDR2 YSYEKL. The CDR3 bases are TGCGCCAGCAGCGGCGGGACTGAAGCTTTCTTT. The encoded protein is CASSGGTEAFF.

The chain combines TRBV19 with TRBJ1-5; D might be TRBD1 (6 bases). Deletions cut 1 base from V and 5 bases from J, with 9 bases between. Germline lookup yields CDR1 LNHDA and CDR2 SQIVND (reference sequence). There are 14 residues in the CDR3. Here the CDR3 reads CASSIGQAYQPQHF. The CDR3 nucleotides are TGTGCCAGTAGTATAGGACAGGCCTATCAGCCCCAGCATTTT.

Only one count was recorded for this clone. The CDR3 protein is CASSQTGTGAREQYF. CDR3 DNA: TGCGCCAGCAGCCAAACCGGGACAGGGGCTAGGGAGCAGTACTTC. The J gene is TRBJ2-7, the V gene TRBV4-1, with 10 bases lining up with TRBD1. Looked up from germline, CDR1 is MGHRA and CDR2 is YSYEKL. V was pared by 2 bases and J by 7 bases, with 8 bases of the junction left unmatched. The CDR3 extends over 15 amino acids.

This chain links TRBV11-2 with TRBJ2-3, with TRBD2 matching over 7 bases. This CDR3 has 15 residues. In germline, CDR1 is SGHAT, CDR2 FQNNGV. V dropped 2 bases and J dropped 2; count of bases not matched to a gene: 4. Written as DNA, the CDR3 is TGTGCCAGCAGCTTATGGGGGGGATACACAGATACGCAGTATTTT. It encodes CASSLWGGYTDTQYF.

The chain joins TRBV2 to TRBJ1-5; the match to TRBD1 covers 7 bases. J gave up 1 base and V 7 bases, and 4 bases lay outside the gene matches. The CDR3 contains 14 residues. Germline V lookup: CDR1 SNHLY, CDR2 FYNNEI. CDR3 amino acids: CASNQGQSNQPQHF. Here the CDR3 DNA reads TGTGCCAGCAACCAGGGACAGAGCAATCAGCCCCAGCATTTT.

The CDR3 DNA sequence: TGTGCCACCAGCACTTTTCCACCAGAGCAGACTGGGGCCAACGTCCTGACTTTC. The encoded protein is CATSTFPPEQTGANVLTF. The chain is built from TRBV15 and TRBJ2-6; D gene uncertain. Trimming left V 4 bases short and J 2 bases short, with 18 bases between. The CDR3 has 18 residues. Per germline, CDR1 LNHNV and CDR2 YYDKDF (reference sequence).

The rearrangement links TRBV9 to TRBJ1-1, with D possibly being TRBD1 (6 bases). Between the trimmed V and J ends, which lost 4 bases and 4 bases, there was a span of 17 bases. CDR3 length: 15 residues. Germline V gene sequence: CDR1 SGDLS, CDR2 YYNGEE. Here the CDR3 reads CASSSHRDGGTEAFF. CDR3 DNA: TGTGCCAGCAGCTCCCACAGGGACGGGGGCACTGAAGCTTTCTTT.

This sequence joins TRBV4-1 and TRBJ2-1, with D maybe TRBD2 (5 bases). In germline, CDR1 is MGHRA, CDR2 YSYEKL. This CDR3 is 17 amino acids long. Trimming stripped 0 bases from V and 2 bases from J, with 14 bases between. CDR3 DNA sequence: TGCGCCAGCAGCCAAGATCCCGGGGAACCAACCTACAATGAGCAGTTCTTC. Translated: CASSQDPGEPTYNEQFF.

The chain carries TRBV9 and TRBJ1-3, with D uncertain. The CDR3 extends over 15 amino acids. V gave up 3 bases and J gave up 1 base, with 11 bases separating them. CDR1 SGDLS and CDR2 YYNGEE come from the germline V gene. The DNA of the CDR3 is TGTGCCAGCAGCGCTGCTACAGATTCTGGAAACACCATATATTTT. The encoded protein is CASSAATDSGNTIYF.

In DNA, the CDR3 is TGCGCCAGCAGCCATCATGTAGCACCAAAGAGGGGCTCTGGGGCCAACGTCCTGACTTTC. The encoded protein is CASSHHVAPKRGSGANVLTF. V is TRBV5-1 and J is TRBJ2-6; the D call may be TRBD1 or TRBD2 (5 bases each). The CDR3 is 20 residues long. V was shortened by 4 bases and J by 0 bases, with 23 bases between the two germline ends. Germline V lookup: CDR1 SGHRS, CDR2 YFSETQ. The full variable domain, rest sourced from reference TRBV5-1 and TRBJ2-6, is KAGVTQTPRYLIKTRGQQVTLSCSPISGHRSVSWYQQTPGQGLQFLFEYFSETQRNKGNFPGRFSGRQFSNSRSEMNVSTLELGDSALYLCASSHHVAPKRGSGANVLTFGAGSRLTVL.

The CDR3 bases are TGTGCCAGCAGTCTAGATCGCCGGACTAATGAAAAACTGTTTTTT. It encodes CASSLDRRTNEKLFF. The V and J genes are TRBV27 and TRBJ1-4; D uncertain. Germline V gives CDR1 MNHEY, CDR2 SMNVEV (reference sequence). Deletions cut 5 bases from V and 2 bases from J, with 12 bases between. The CDR3 covers 15 residues.

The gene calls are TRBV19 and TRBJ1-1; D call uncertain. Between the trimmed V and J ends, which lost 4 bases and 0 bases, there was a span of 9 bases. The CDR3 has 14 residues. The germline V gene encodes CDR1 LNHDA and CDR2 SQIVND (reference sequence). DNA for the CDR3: TGTGCCAGTAGTACTACAGTGCTGAACACTGAAGCTTTCTTT. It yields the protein CASSTTVLNTEAFF.